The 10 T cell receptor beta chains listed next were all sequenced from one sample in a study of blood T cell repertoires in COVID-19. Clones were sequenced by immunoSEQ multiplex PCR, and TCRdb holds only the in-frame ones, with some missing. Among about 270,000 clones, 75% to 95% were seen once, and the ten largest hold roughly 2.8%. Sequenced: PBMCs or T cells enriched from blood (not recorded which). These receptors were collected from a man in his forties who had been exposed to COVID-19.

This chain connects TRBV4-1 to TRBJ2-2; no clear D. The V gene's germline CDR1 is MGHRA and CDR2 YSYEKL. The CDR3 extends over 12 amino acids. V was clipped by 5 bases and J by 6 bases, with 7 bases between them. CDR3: CASSSIAGELFF. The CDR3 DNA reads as TGCGCCAGCAGCAGCATCGCCGGGGAGCTGTTTTTT.

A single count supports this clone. In DNA, the CDR3 is TGTGCCAGCAGTGGAATCGGGGGGAACACTGAAGCTTTCTTT. This sequence encodes CASSGIGGNTEAFF. This chain links TRBV25-1 with TRBJ1-1, with a weak D call TRBD1 (5 bases). Germline values: CDR1 MGHDK, CDR2 SYGVNS. Trimming removed 4 bases from V and 1 base from J, with 10 bases in between. The CDR3 covers 14 residues.

CDR3 bases: TGTGCCACATCATCGACGACAGGCCATAATGAAAAACTGTTTTTT. Protein sequence: CATSSTTGHNEKLFF. This sequence joins TRBV28 and TRBJ1-4; weak D call: TRBD1 (6 bases). Germline V gene sequence: CDR1 MDHEN, CDR2 SYDVKM. This CDR3 region has 15 residues. The V and J ends lost 10 bases and 4 bases respectively, with 19 bases between them.

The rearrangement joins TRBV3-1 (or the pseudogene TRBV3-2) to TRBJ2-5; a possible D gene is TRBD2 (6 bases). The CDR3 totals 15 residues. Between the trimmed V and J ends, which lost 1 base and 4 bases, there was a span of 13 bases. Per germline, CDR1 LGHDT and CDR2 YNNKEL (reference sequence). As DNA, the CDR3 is TGTGCCAGCAGCCAAGGTTCGGGACTCACAGAGACCCAGTACTTC. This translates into CASSQGSGLTETQYF.

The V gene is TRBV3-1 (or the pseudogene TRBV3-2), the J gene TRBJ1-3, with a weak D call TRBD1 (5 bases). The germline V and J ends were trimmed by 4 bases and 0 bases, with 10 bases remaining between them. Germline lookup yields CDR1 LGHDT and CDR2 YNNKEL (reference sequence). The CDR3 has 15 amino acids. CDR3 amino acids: CASSRDFSSGNTIYF. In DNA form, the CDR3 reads TGTGCCAGCAGCCGGGACTTCAGCTCTGGAAACACCATATATTTT.

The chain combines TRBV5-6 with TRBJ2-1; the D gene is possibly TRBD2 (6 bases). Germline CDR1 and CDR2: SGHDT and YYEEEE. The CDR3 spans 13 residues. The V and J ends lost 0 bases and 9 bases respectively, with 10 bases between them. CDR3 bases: TGTGCCAGCAGCTTGGGCGGGGCGGGTGAGCAGTTCTTC. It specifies CASSLGGAGEQFF.

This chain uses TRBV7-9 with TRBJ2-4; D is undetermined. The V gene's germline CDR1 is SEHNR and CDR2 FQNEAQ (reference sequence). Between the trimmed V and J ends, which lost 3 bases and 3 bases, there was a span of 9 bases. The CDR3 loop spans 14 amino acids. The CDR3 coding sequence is TGTGCCAGCAGCTTTTGGGCAAGCAAAAACATTCAGTACTTC. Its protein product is CASSFWASKNIQYF.

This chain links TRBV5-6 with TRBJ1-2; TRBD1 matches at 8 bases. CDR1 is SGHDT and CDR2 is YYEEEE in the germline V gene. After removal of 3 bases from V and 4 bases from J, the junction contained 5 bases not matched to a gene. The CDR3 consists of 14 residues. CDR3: CASSSGQGSYGYTF. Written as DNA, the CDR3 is TGTGCCAGCAGCTCTGGACAGGGAAGCTATGGCTACACCTTC. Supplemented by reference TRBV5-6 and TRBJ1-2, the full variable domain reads DAGVTQSPTHLIKTRGQQVTLRCSPKSGHDTVSWYQQALGQGPQFIFQYYEEEERQRGNFPDRFSGHQFPNYSSELNVNALLLGDSALYLCASSSGQGSYGYTFGSGTRLTVV.

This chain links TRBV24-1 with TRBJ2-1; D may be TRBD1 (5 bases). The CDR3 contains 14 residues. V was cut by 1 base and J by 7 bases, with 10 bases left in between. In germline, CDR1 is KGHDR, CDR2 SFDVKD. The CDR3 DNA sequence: TGTGCCACCAGTGATTTTCCGGACATTAATGAGCAGTTCTTC. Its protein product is CATSDFPDINEQFF.

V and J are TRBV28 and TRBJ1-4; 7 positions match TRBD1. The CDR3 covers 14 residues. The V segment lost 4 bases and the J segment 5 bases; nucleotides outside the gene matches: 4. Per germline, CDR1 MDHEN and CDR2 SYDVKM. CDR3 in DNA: TGTGCCAGCAGTTATACGGGACAGAATGAAAAACTGTTTTTT. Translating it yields CASSYTGQNEKLFF.